These 2 T cell receptor beta chains were all obtained from the same sample, sequenced in a study of cytomegalovirus exposure and HLA in healthy donors (dated by TCRdb to about 2017). Libraries were made using the immunoSEQ multiplex PCR assay. For the multiplex PCR, a mixture combining 60 forward primers for TCR Vbeta segments and 13 reverse primers for TCR Jbeta segments was used. TCRdb holds this immuneACCESS table with in-frame rearrangements only. Some clones are missing; in checked studies, unresolved V genes explain under half, and the rest has no known cause. The sample's table lists a count of roughly 220,000 clones. The ten most abundant clones make up 1.1% of the sample. The specimen was PBMCs. These receptors were obtained from a girl aged 2 to 10 in good health and CMV-seropositive.

This sequence joins TRBV6-1 and TRBJ2-7; TRBD2 is a possible D gene (6 bases). The CDR3 length is 14 residues. Germline assignment: CDR1 MNHNS and CDR2 SASEGT. V was pared by 4 bases and J by 3 bases, with 13 bases between. The CDR3 reads CASSGGTYFYEQYF. The DNA for the CDR3 is TGTGCCAGCAGTGGCGGGACCTATTTCTACGAGCAGTACTTC.

The chain links TRBV27 to TRBJ1-6, with TRBD1 identical over 7 bases. V was clipped by 7 bases and J by 10 bases; unmatched bases: 16. The germline V gene has CDR1 MNHEY and CDR2 SMNVEV (reference sequence). The CDR3 extends over 16 amino acids. The DNA for the CDR3 is TGTGCCAGCAACCGATTCCCGACAGGGAAGAGGTCACCCCTCCACTTT. Its translation is CASNRFPTGKRSPLHF.